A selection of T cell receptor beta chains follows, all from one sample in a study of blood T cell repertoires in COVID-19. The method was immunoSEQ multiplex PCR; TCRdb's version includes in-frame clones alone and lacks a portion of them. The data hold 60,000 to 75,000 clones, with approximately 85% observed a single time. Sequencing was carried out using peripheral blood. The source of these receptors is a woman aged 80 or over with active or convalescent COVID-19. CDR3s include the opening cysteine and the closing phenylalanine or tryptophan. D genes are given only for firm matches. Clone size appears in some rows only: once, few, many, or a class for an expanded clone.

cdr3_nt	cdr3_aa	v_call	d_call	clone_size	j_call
TGCAGCGTTGCCCCACCTAGCGGGGGGGCCGTGGAGACCCAGTACTTC	CSVAPPSGGAVETQYF	TRBV29-1	TRBD2	-	TRBJ2-5
TGTGCCAGCAGCTCCAACAGGGCAGGGGGTACTGAAGCTTTCTTT	CASSSNRAGGTEAFF	TRBV6-4	TRBD1	-	TRBJ1-1
TGCAGCGTCGGGACAGTAAGCTCTGGAAACACCATATATTTT	CSVGTVSSGNTIYF	TRBV29-1	TRBD1	-	TRBJ1-3
TGTGCCAGCAGCCGACCCTCCTTATCTACAGGCTCTGGGGCCAACGTCCTGACTTTC	CASSRPSLSTGSGANVLTF	TRBV9	-	-	TRBJ2-6
TGTGCCAGTAGTATTCAACTTCAGGGGAAACTGTTTTTT	CASSIQLQGKLFF	TRBV19	-	-	TRBJ1-4
TGTGCCAGCAGTTATATAGACATCCTCCCCTACAATGAGCAGTTCTTC	CASSYIDILPYNEQFF	TRBV6-6	-	-	TRBJ2-1
TGCGCCAGCAGCCAAGCATATGGGCGAGGACAGGTCAATCAGCCCCAGCATTTT	CASSQAYGRGQVNQPQHF	TRBV4-3	TRBD1	-	TRBJ1-5
TGTGCCAGCAGCCTCTCGGGGGGCACTGAAGCTTTCTTT	CASSLSGGTEAFF	TRBV6-5	-	-	TRBJ1-1
TGCAGCGTTGCTTGGCGGGGGAACACCGGGGAGCTGTTTTTT	CSVAWRGNTGELFF	TRBV29-1	-	-	TRBJ2-2
TGTGCCAGCAGCACAGGGTCTGGAAACACCATATATTTT	CASSTGSGNTIYF	TRBV5-6	-	-	TRBJ1-3
TGTGCCAGCAGCCGGGCGCCGGGACAGGGGGCCGATGAGCAGTTCTTC	CASSRAPGQGADEQFF	TRBV7-2	TRBD1	-	TRBJ2-1
TGTGCCAGTAGTCTCCAGGCCGCGAACGAGCAGTACTTC	CASSLQAANEQYF	TRBV19	-	-	TRBJ2-7
TGTGCCAGCAGCCAATACACCGGGGAGCTGTTTTTT	CASSQYTGELFF	TRBV12-3/TRBV12-4	-	-	TRBJ2-2
TGTGCCAGCAGCGCTCAACAGGGGGCCTCAGATACGCAGTATTTT	CASSAQQGASDTQYF	TRBV7-2	TRBD1	once	TRBJ2-3
TGTGCCAGCAGCCCCGGGACAGCTAATTATGGCTACACCTTC	CASSPGTANYGYTF	TRBV6-5	TRBD1	-	TRBJ1-2
TGTGCCAGCCGCAGGGATGGGAACTATGGCTACACCTTC	CASRRDGNYGYTF	TRBV6-5	-	-	TRBJ1-2
TGCGCCAGCAGCTTGGCAGCGGGGCGCACAGATACGCAGTATTTT	CASSLAAGRTDTQYF	TRBV5-1	TRBD2	-	TRBJ2-3
TGTGCCAGCAGTTACTCGCGAGGAGGCGGGCACGAGCAGTACTTC	CASSYSRGGGHEQYF	TRBV6-5	-	few	TRBJ2-7
TGTGCCAGCAGGCAACGAGTCGGCCAAGAGACCCAGTACTTC	CASRQRVGQETQYF	TRBV7-9	-	-	TRBJ2-5
TGTGCCAGCAGCTCAAGCCTTTCCTACGAGCAGTACTTC	CASSSSLSYEQYF	TRBV14	-	once	TRBJ2-7
TGTGCCAGCAGAGTTACTAGCGGGGGCACCGGGGAGCTGTTTTTT	CASRVTSGGTGELFF	TRBV6-5	TRBD2	-	TRBJ2-2
TGTGCCAGCAGCTTGGGAGGAAACTCCTACGAGCAGTACTTC	CASSLGGNSYEQYF	TRBV7-2	-	-	TRBJ2-7
TGTGCCAGCAACCTAGGTGCCGGGTTGGCCCGGGCCTACGAGCAGTACTTC	CASNLGAGLARAYEQYF	TRBV11-2	-	-	TRBJ2-7
TGTGCCAGCAGCCCCTTTACTGAAGCTTTCTTT	CASSPFTEAFF	TRBV7-9	-	-	TRBJ1-1
TGTGCCAGCAGCGTAGGGACTAGCGGGGCACTCACAGATACGCAGTATTTT	CASSVGTSGALTDTQYF	TRBV9	TRBD2	once	TRBJ2-3
TGTGCCAGCAGCGTAGGGCTGTGGGACTTTAACTATGGCTACACCTTC	CASSVGLWDFNYGYTF	TRBV9	-	-	TRBJ1-2
TGTGCCTCATCGGAGGGAGCTAGCACAGATACGCAGTATTTT	CASSEGASTDTQYF	TRBV11-3	-	-	TRBJ2-3
TGTGCCAGAAGCTTGGTGGGGGCGACAATTTACGAGCAGTACTTC	CARSLVGATIYEQYF	TRBV7-5	-	-	TRBJ2-7
TGTGCCAGCAGCGTAGGGGACGGGGGGACAGATACGCAGTATTTT	CASSVGDGGTDTQYF	TRBV9	TRBD2	-	TRBJ2-3
TGTGCCAGCAGACTTCGGACATCCGGGAGTGGAAACACCATATATTTT	CASRLRTSGSGNTIYF	TRBV5-8	-	few	TRBJ1-3
TGTGCCAGCAGCTCCTCTAGCGGGGGCCCACACCCTGGGGAGCTGTTTTTT	CASSSSSGGPHPGELFF	TRBV11-3	TRBD2	-	TRBJ2-2
TGTGCCAGCAGCTTAGAGGGCAGGGAGGTAGATACGCAGTATTTT	CASSLEGREVDTQYF	TRBV7-2	-	-	TRBJ2-3
TGCGCTACAGCCTCACAACGAAACGTGGATACGCAGTATTTT	CATASQRNVDTQYF	TRBV10-1	-	-	TRBJ2-3
TGTGCCAGCAGTTGGGGGACTACCCCGAACACCGGGGAGCTGTTTTTT	CASSWGTTPNTGELFF	TRBV2	TRBD2	-	TRBJ2-2
TGTGCCAGTAGTATGGGAGCGGGGGGCATCACAGATACGCAGTATTTT	CASSMGAGGITDTQYF	TRBV19	TRBD2	-	TRBJ2-3
TGTGCCAGCAGTTTATCTCTAGCGGGGGGGCAAGAGACCCAGTACTTC	CASSLSLAGGQETQYF	TRBV27	TRBD2	-	TRBJ2-5
TGTGCCAGCAGCCTCGGAGTGAACACTGAAGCTTTCTTT	CASSLGVNTEAFF	TRBV3-1/TRBV3-2	-	-	TRBJ1-1
TGTGCCAGCAGCCGCGAGGTAGCAGCCCAGTACTTC	CASSREVAAQYF	TRBV7-2	-	few	TRBJ2-5
TGTGCCAGTAGTATACCGACAGAAAATTCACCCCTCCACTTT	CASSIPTENSPLHF	TRBV19	-	-	TRBJ1-6
TGTGCCAGCGATCTTCGGGATGGAACCTACGAGCAGTACTTC	CASDLRDGTYEQYF	TRBV11-2	-	once	TRBJ2-7
TGTGCCAGCAGCCAATACCCGACAGGGATAAAGTGGCCCCAGCATTTT	CASSQYPTGIKWPQHF	TRBV14	TRBD1	-	TRBJ1-5
TGTGCCAGCAGCCCTACCTCTAGGGCCCTAGCGGGCATTCAGTACTTC	CASSPTSRALAGIQYF	TRBV7-7	TRBD2	-	TRBJ2-4
TGTGCCAGCAGTCGCCAGGGACAGGGAGGCCATGGCTACACCTTC	CASSRQGQGGHGYTF	TRBV6-5	TRBD1	-	TRBJ1-2
TGTGCCAGTAGTAAGAGGGGGCTCTCATCTTTAAACTATAGCAATCAGCCCCAGCATTTT	CASSKRGLSSLNYSNQPQHF	TRBV19	TRBD1	-	TRBJ1-5
TGTGCCAGCAGTTGGACAGGTGGGGCCTATGGCTACACCTTC	CASSWTGGAYGYTF	TRBV27	TRBD1	-	TRBJ1-2
TGTGCCAGCAGCCGATTCAGGGGCCTTAACACTGAAGCTTTCTTT	CASSRFRGLNTEAFF	TRBV14	-	-	TRBJ1-1
TGTGCCAGCAGTCCCCTGGGGGGGAGACTGTTTTTT	CASSPLGGRLFF	TRBV27	-	once	TRBJ1-4
TGTGCCAGCGAAGACCGAGGGGGCCCCTACGAGCAGTACTTC	CASEDRGGPYEQYF	TRBV5-4	TRBD1	-	TRBJ2-7
TGTGCCAGCAGTTCGGGGGGAACTAATGAAAAACTGTTTTTT	CASSSGGTNEKLFF	TRBV6-5	-	-	TRBJ1-4
TGTGCCAGTAGTACCCACGAAGCTCACCCCACAGATACGCAGTATTTT	CASSTHEAHPTDTQYF	TRBV19	-	-	TRBJ2-3
TGTGCCTCAAATCTAGCGGGGGGCCACCAGTACGAGCAGTACTTC	CASNLAGGHQYEQYF	TRBV27	TRBD2	-	TRBJ2-7
TGCGCCAGCAGCATGAGAGGGGGACAGAGAGGCGCAGATACGCAGTATTTT	CASSMRGGQRGADTQYF	TRBV5-1	TRBD1	-	TRBJ2-3
TGTGCCAGTAGTTCGGCGGAGAATGACTATGGCTACACCTTC	CASSSAENDYGYTF	TRBV19	-	-	TRBJ1-2
TGTGCCAGCAAAGGAGGGAACTATGGCTACACCTTC	CASKGGNYGYTF	TRBV25-1	-	-	TRBJ1-2
TGTGCCAGCAGTAACCAACTAGTAAGTGAGCAGTTCTTC	CASSNQLVSEQFF	TRBV6-5	-	-	TRBJ2-1
TGTGCCAGCAGCTTACAACGGGAGACAGATACGCAGTATTTT	CASSLQRETDTQYF	TRBV11-2	-	-	TRBJ2-3
TGTGCCACCCAGGTTGAGGATACGCAGTATTTT	CATQVEDTQYF	TRBV24-1	-	-	TRBJ2-3
TGTGCCAGCAGTAGTATACAGGGGGTTCAGCCCCAGCATTTT	CASSSIQGVQPQHF	TRBV28	TRBD1	-	TRBJ1-5
TGTGCCAGCAGCCCGAAGAGGACAGGGTTTGAAGCCCAGTACTTC	CASSPKRTGFEAQYF	TRBV3-1/TRBV3-2	TRBD1	once	TRBJ2-5
TGTGCCAGCAGCTTGCAATCAGGACAGAACACTGAAGCTTTCTTT	CASSLQSGQNTEAFF	TRBV5-4	-	-	TRBJ1-1